The T cell receptor beta chain under discussion was sequenced for a study of T cell repertoires in cytomegalovirus infection. Study-level background: Recently identified HLA-C-restricted and well-studied HLA-B-restricted CMV epitopes were used. Matching HLA type and CMV infection were both indicated by public TCR beta signatures.

Findings and caveats of the study: Across the ex vivo response, the dominant clonotypes were HLA-C-restricted CMV-specific TCR beta clonotypes. Cumulative public TCR beta family frequency identified CMV carriers with the relevant HLA.

A single record per CDR3 protein comes from TCRdb applying MiXCR to the reads. Seen here are some 800,000 distinct CDR3 sequences, about 28% observed once, and the top ten hold around 12%. This clonotype was found many times. Its antigen remains unknown. The junction had 4 bases not matched to a gene; V was cut back by 3 bases and J by 1 base. The CDR3 contains 15 residues. Germline CDR1 is SGHTA and CDR2 is FQGNSA. The receptor was isolated from a human donor in good health (CMV status not recorded). Some clones in this sample may be carry-over from other donors' samples. The material was cultured CD8+ T cells from PBMCs, obtained from culture after CMV antigen stimulation. V is TRBV7-2 and J is TRBJ2-5; TRBD2 matches 8 bases. The CDR3: CASSFGGGSQETQYF. The CDR3 DNA reads TGTGCCAGCAGCTTTGGCGGGGGGTCCCAAGAGACCCAGTACTTC.